This TCR beta chain was recorded in a study of vaccination and CD4 T cells after COVID-19. Looking at the study overall: At a median about 91 days (range 35 to 161) after diagnosis, post-COVID samples were drawn.

Germline V gives CDR1 GTSNPN, CDR2 SVGIG (reference sequence). The CDR3 spans 11 residues. This clonotype has a handful of counts. Its antigen is not known. Treatment indicated: roughly 11-day PBMC culture with coronavirus spike peptide pools or control peptides (ViraFEST assay). Oncomine TCR Beta short-read sequencing was applied to DNA from cultured CD4+ T cells. MiXCR, run by TCRdb on the PCR reads, gives a single entry per CDR3 protein. There are over 14,000 distinct CDR3 sequences in the sample; under 60% occur only once, and 7.5% to 9% lies in the top ten. The TCR was taken from a human donor who had recovered from COVID-19. Sequenced: CD4+ T cells from blood, cultured in vitro. The chain links TRBV30 to TRBJ1-1, with a tentative D call TRBD1 (6 bases). CDR3: CASPRGEKAFF. As DNA, the CDR3 is TGTGCGTCCCCCAGGGGCGAGAAGGCTTTCTTT.